This TCR beta chain was recorded in a study of blood T cells in healthy people across ages. Primers used in a second PCR of roughly 7 to 11 cycles were a sample-barcoded 5' primer and a J-beta primer mix. One entry per CDR3 protein results from TCRdb running MiXCR on the 5' RACE reads. The sample has around 870,000 distinct CDR3 sequences, under 35% seen once. From germline, CDR1 is MNHEY and CDR2 SVGAGI. V lost 5 bases to trimming and J lost 1 base; unmatched junction nucleotides: 10. The CDR3 contains 16 residues. The sequence came from an elderly woman in good health. Sequenced: blood. The chain employs TRBV6-5 and TRBJ1-1, with 7 bases fitting TRBD1. The CDR3, as DNA: TGTGCCAGCAGTCCGAGGACAGGCACCGGGAACACTGAAGCTTTCTTT. Its protein product is CASSPRTGTGNTEAFF.